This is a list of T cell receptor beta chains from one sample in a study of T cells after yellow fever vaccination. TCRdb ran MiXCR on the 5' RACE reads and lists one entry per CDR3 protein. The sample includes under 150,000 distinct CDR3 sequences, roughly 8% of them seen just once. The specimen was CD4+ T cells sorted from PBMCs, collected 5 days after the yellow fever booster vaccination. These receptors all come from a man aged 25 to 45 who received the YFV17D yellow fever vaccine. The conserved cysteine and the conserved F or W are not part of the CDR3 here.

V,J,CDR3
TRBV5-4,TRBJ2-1,ASSTITGTNSYNEQF
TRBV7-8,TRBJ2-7,ASSLGAGGRVGEQY
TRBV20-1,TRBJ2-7,SAGRTAQEQY
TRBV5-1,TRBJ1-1,ASSQNLGGLNTEAF
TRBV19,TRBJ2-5,ASSMRRTDQETQY
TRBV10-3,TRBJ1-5,AISEGTGRPQH
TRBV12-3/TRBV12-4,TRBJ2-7,ASRPGTSAYEQY
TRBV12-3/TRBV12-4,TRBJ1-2,ASSLEGATGYT
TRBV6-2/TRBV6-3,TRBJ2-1,ASSYRTRTDEQF
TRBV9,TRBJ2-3,ASSVAGAEEPLANTDTQY
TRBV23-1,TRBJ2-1,ASIYGYNEQF
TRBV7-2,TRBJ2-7,ASSPHRSYEQY
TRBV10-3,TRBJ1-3,AISGTVGNTIY
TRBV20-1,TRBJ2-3,SGVEGTSRADTQY
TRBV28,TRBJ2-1,ASSRSNEQF
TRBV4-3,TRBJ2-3,ASSQDPWRGYGTDTQY
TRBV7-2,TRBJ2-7,ASSLRGPSSYEQY
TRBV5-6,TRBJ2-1,ASSWNYNEQF
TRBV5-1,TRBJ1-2,ASSPRQGALGYT
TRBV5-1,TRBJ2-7,ASSLVVQGNEQY
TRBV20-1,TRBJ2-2,SARDASTSPTGELF
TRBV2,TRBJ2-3,ASSEDTLSTDTQY
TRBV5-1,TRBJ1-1,ASSLETGGSNTEAF
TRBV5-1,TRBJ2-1,ASSSTGVGYNEQF